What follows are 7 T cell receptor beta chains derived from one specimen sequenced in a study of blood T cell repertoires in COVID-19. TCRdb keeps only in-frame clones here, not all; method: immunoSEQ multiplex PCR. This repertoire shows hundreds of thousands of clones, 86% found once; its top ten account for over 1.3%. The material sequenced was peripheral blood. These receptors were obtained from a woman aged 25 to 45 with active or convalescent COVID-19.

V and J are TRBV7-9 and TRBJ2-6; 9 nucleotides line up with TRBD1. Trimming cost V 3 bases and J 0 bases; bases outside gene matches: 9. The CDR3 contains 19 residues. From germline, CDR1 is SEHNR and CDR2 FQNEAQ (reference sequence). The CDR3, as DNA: TGTGCCAGCAGCTTTACCGGGACAGGGAGCCTCTCTGGGGCCAACGTCCTGACTTTC. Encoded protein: CASSFTGTGSLSGANVLTF.

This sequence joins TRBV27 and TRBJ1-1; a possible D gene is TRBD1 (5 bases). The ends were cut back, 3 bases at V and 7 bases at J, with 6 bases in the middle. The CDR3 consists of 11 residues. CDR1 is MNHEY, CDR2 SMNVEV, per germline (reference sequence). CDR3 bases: TGTGCCAGCAGTTTGGGGCTTGAAGCTTTCTTT. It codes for CASSLGLEAFF.

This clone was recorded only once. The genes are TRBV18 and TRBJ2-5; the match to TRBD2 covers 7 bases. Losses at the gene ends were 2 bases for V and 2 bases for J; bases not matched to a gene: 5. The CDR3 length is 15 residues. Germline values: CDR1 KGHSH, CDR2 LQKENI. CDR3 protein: CASSPSGELQETQYF. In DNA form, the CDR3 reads TGTGCCAGCTCACCAAGCGGGGAACTACAAGAGACCCAGTACTTC.

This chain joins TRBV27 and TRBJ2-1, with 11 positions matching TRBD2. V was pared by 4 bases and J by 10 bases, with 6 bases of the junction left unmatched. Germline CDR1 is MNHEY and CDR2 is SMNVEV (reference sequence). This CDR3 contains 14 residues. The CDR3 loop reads CASSSGTSGVEQFF. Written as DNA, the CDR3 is TGTGCCAGCAGTTCCGGGACTAGCGGCGTCGAGCAGTTCTTC.

CDR3 sequence reads: CASIDLAGQDTQYF. CDR3 sequence (DNA): TGCGCCAGCATCGATCTAGCGGGGCAGGATACGCAGTATTTT. The chain is built from TRBV10-2 and TRBJ2-3, with 9 bases aligning to TRBD2. Trimming took 7 bases from V and 6 from J; bases not matched to a gene: 8. The germline gives CDR1 WSHSY, CDR2 SAAADI. CDR3 length: 14 residues.

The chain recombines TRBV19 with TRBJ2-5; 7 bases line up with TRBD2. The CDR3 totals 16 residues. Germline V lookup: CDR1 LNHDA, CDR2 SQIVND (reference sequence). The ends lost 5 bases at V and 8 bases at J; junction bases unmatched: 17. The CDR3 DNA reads TGTGCCAGTAGTCCCCTAGTCGGTAGCGGGCCCGTTACCCAGTACTTC. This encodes CASSPLVGSGPVTQYF.

DNA for the CDR3: TGTGCCAGCAGCACGGGGCCGAAGACAGGGGGAGGAGCTGAAGCTTTCTTT. Its protein product is CASSTGPKTGGGAEAFF. This chain joins TRBV21-1 and TRBJ1-1; the listed D gene, TRBD1, was not tested against the DNA. TRBV21-1 is tagged as a pseudogene. The CDR3 has 17 residues.